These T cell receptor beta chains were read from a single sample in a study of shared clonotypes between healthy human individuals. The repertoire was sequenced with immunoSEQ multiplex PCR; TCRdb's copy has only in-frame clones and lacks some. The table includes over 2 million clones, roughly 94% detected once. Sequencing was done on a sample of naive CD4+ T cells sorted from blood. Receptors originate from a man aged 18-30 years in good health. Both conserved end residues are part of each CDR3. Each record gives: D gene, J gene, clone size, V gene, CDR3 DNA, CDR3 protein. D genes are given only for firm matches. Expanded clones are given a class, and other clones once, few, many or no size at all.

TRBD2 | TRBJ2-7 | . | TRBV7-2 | TGTGCCAGCAGCTTAGGGACTAGCGGGAGTGAGCAGTACTTC | CASSLGTSGSEQYF
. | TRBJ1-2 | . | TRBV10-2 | TGCGCCAGCAGTTCTAACTCGGCTGGCTATACCTTC | CASSSNSAGYTF
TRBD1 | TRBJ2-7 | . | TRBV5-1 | TGCGCCAGCAGCTCACCGGGACAGAGTTCCTACGAGCAGTACTTC | CASSSPGQSSYEQYF
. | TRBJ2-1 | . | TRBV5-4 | TGTGCCAGCAGCCCTCCCCGTAGCGCAGGCTACAATGAGCAGTTCTTC | CASSPPRSAGYNEQFF
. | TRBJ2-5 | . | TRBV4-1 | TGCGCCAGCAGCCAAGTCGGGACGGACCAAGAGACCCAGTACTTC | CASSQVGTDQETQYF
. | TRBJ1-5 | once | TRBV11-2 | TGTGCCAGCAGCTTAGGAGTCAATCAGCCCCAGCATTTT | CASSLGVNQPQHF
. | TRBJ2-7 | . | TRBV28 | TGTGCCAGCAGCGACAGTCGCTCCTACGAGCAGTACTTC | CASSDSRSYEQYF
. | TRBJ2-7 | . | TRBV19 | TGTGCCAGTAGTATTCAAGGGTCCTCCTACGAGCAGTACTTC | CASSIQGSSYEQYF
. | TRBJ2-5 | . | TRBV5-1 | TGCGCCAGCAGCTTTATTGGAAGAGAGACCCAGTACTTC | CASSFIGRETQYF
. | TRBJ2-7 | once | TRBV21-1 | TGTGCCAGCGCAAAGAAGTCTATGGACGAGCAGTACTTC | CASAKKSMDEQYF